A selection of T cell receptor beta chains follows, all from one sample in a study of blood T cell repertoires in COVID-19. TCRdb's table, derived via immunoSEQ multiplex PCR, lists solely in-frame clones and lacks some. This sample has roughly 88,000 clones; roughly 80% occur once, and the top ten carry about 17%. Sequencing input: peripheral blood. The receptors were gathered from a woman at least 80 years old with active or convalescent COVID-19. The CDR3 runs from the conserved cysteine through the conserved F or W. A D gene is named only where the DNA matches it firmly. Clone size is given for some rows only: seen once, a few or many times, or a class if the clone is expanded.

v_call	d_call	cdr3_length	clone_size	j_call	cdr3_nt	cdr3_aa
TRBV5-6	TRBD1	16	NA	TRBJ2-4	TGTGCCAGCAGCCAGACAGGGTTTGGAGCCAAAAACATTCAGTACTTC	CASSQTGFGAKNIQYF
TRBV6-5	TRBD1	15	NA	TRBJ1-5	TGTGCCAGCAGTTACGCGACAGGGTACAATCAGCCCCAGCATTTT	CASSYATGYNQPQHF
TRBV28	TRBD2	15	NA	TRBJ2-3	TGTGCCAGCACGGGGGCGGGAGGGTTGACAGATACGCAGTATTTT	CASTGAGGLTDTQYF
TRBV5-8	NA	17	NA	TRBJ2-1	TGTGCCAGCAGCTTGGGTACGCTCGCGAGCTCCTACAATGAGCAGTTCTTC	CASSLGTLASSYNEQFF
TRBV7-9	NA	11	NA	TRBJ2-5	TGTGCCAGCGGGACATTAGAGACCCAGTACTTC	CASGTLETQYF
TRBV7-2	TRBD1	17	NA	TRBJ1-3	TGTGCCAGCAGCTTAGGGACAGGGCCTAGCTCTGGAAACACCATATATTTT	CASSLGTGPSSGNTIYF
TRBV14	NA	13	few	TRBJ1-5	TGTGCCAGCAGCCTATACGGGGGGCAGCCCCAGCATTTT	CASSLYGGQPQHF
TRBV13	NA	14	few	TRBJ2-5	TGTGCCAGCAGCTTATCACTAGCCCCCGAGACCCAGTACTTC	CASSLSLAPETQYF
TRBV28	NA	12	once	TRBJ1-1	TGTGCCAGCAGTTTCCCCCCCCCGGAAGCTTTCTTT	CASSFPPPEAFF
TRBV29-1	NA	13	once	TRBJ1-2	TGCAGCGTTGCGTCAGGGGAAGGGTATGGCTACACCTTC	CSVASGEGYGYTF
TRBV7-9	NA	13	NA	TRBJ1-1	TGTGCCAGCAGCCAGGACAGTTACACTGAAGCTTTCTTT	CASSQDSYTEAFF
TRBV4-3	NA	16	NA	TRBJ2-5	TGCGCCAGCAGCCAGGCCTTGGTCAGGGGGGCGGAGACCCAGTACTTC	CASSQALVRGAETQYF
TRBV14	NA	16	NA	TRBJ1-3	TGTGCCAGCAGCCAAGTTCCCAGAAGAGGTGGAAACACCATATATTTT	CASSQVPRRGGNTIYF
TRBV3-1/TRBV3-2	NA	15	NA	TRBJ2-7	TGTGCCAGCAGCCACACCGGATCGGGGTGGTCAGTGCAGTACTTC	CASSHTGSGWSVQYF